A selection of T cell receptor beta chains follows, all from one sample in a study of CD8 T cells in ankylosing spondylitis. MiXCR, applied by TCRdb to the 5' RACE reads, yields one record per CDR3 protein. The sample yields about 390,000 distinct CDR3 sequences, about a fifth seen once. Sequencing was carried out using blood, either unsorted or a sorted T cell fraction (not recorded which). The receptors derive from a male donor with ankylosing spondylitis. Each CDR3 is given with its conserved first and last residue. A D gene is named only where the DNA matches it firmly. The listing skips clone size in some rows; elsewhere it reads once, few, many or a size class.

>TRBJ2-3|15|TRBD2|many|TRBV5-1
CASSLTGGPGDTQYF
TGCGCCAGCAGCTTGACGGGAGGGCCCGGAGATACGCAGTATTTT
>TRBJ1-2|11|-|few|TRBV7-2
CASSIIDGYTF
TGTGCCAGCAGCATAATTGACGGCTACACCTTC
>TRBJ2-3|17|TRBD2|many|TRBV15
CATSDVRLAGVSDTQYF
TGTGCCACCAGCGACGTTCGACTAGCGGGAGTATCAGATACGCAGTATTTT
>TRBJ2-2|15|TRBD2|-|TRBV10-3
CAISEGTSAVGELFF
TGTGCCATCAGTGAGGGAACTAGCGCTGTCGGGGAGCTGTTTTTT
>TRBJ2-7|13|TRBD2|few|TRBV29-1
CSVDSSGSYEQYF
TGCAGCGTTGACTCTAGCGGGAGCTACGAGCAGTACTTC
>TRBJ2-3|11|-|many|TRBV3-1
CASSVGDTQYF
TGTGCCAGCAGCGTCGGGGATACGCAGTATTTT
>TRBJ2-1|16|TRBD2|few|TRBV12-3/TRBV12-4
CASSSRTSGRRDEQFF
TGTGCCAGCAGTTCGAGGACTAGCGGGAGGAGGGATGAGCAGTTCTTC
>TRBJ2-7|16|TRBD1|-|TRBV5-1
CASSSRTGGATYEQYF
TGCGCCAGCAGCTCCCGGACAGGGGGCGCAACCTACGAGCAGTACTTC
>TRBJ2-7|16|TRBD2|-|TRBV7-2
CASSSRAGGSSYEQYF
TGTGCCAGCAGCTCCAGAGCGGGAGGTAGCTCCTACGAGCAGTACTTC
>TRBJ2-7|14|-|-|TRBV12-3/TRBV12-4
CASSLDLHSGEQYF
TGTGCCAGCAGCCTTGATCTGCACTCTGGCGAGCAGTACTTC
>TRBJ2-1|16|-|few|TRBV12-3/TRBV12-4
CASTPGRGFSYNEQFF
TGTGCCAGCACGCCAGGGCGGGGATTCTCCTACAATGAGCAGTTCTTC
>TRBJ2-4|16|TRBD2|-|TRBV12-3/TRBV12-4
CASSSGTSGGRYIQYF
TGTGCCAGCAGTTCCGGGACTAGCGGAGGGAGGTACATTCAGTACTTC
>TRBJ2-7|13|TRBD2|many|TRBV29-1
CSVSAGGPYEQYF
TGCAGCGTATCAGCGGGAGGCCCCTACGAGCAGTACTTC
>TRBJ2-2|16|TRBD2|-|TRBV11-2
CASSSTASGLTGELFF
TGTGCCAGCAGCTCCACCGCTAGCGGACTCACCGGGGAGCTGTTTTTT
>TRBJ2-5|13|-|few|TRBV6-2/TRBV6-3
CASSPSALETQYF
TGTGCCAGCAGTCCTAGCGCACTAGAGACCCAGTACTTC
>TRBJ1-2|12|-|-|TRBV25-1
CASSEYKAGYTF
TGTGCCAGCAGTGAATATAAGGCTGGCTACACCTTC
>TRBJ2-2|16|TRBD2|-|TRBV7-3
CASSLSGGRGTGELFF
TGTGCCAGCAGCTTAAGCGGCGGGAGAGGAACCGGGGAGCTGTTTTTT
>TRBJ1-5|12|-|few|TRBV7-9
CASSFWGQPQHF
TGTGCCAGCAGCTTTTGGGGCCAGCCCCAGCATTTT
>TRBJ1-2|13|-|few|TRBV28
CASRPNRHYGYTF
TGTGCCAGCAGACCAAACAGGCACTATGGCTACACCTTC
>TRBJ1-4|15|-|-|TRBV20-1
CSADTGYSANEKLFF
TGCAGTGCTGACACCGGTTATTCAGCTAATGAAAAACTGTTTTTT
>TRBJ2-5|15|TRBD2|once|TRBV5-6
CASSRRLAGGETQYF
TGTGCCAGCAGCCGAAGGCTAGCGGGAGGGGAGACCCAGTACTTC
>TRBJ2-1|14|TRBD2|-|TRBV20-1
CSAKGLAGGNEQFF
TGCAGTGCAAAGGGACTAGCGGGAGGGAATGAGCAGTTCTTC
>TRBJ1-3|16|-|-|TRBV7-3
CASSFTGTDSGNTIYF
TGTGCCAGCAGCTTCACGGGGACTGACTCTGGAAACACCATATATTTT
>TRBJ2-1|15|TRBD1|few|TRBV4-2
CASSPGTGMGNEQFF
TGTGCCAGCAGCCCGGGGACAGGCATGGGGAATGAGCAGTTCTTC
>TRBJ2-1|13|-|many|TRBV2
CASSLIPYNEQFF
TGTGCCAGCAGCCTCATCCCCTACAATGAGCAGTTCTTC
>TRBJ2-1|14|TRBD2|few|TRBV5-1
CASSLGGSGSWQFF
TGCGCCAGCAGCTTGGGTGGCAGCGGGAGTTGGCAGTTCTTC
>TRBJ2-3|15|-|-|TRBV6-5
CASSYPTESTDTQYF
TGTGCCAGCAGTTACCCGACAGAAAGCACAGATACGCAGTATTTT
>TRBJ1-2|13|-|few|TRBV3-1
CASKTVRGAGYTF
TGTGCCAGCAAAACGGTCCGCGGGGCTGGCTACACCTTC
>TRBJ2-5|14|-|-|TRBV7-2
CASSSAQSVETQYF
TGTGCCAGCAGCTCCGCGCAATCGGTCGAGACCCAGTACTTC
>TRBJ2-1|15|TRBD1|-|TRBV5-1
CASSATGGSYNEQFF
TGCGCCAGCAGCGCAACAGGGGGCTCCTACAATGAGCAGTTCTTC
>TRBJ2-7|16|-|-|TRBV28
CASSSPGHTNSYEQYF
TGTGCCAGCAGTTCGCCGGGACACACTAACTCCTACGAGCAGTACTTC
>TRBJ2-3|16|TRBD2|-|TRBV5-1
CASSLDGGGGTDTQYF
TGCGCCAGCAGCTTGGATGGCGGGGGAGGAACAGATACGCAGTATTTT
>TRBJ1-4|12|-|few|TRBV19
CASSHREEKLFF
TGTGCCAGTAGTCACCGGGAGGAAAAACTGTTTTTT
>TRBJ2-3|15|TRBD1|-|TRBV7-2
CASSLRQGATDTQYF
TGTGCCAGCAGCTTGAGACAGGGGGCCACAGATACGCAGTATTTT
>TRBJ2-1|15|-|few|TRBV4-2
CASSQRLGAYNEQFF
TGTGCCAGCAGCCAACGGCTAGGGGCCTACAATGAGCAGTTCTTC
>TRBJ1-3|17|TRBD1|-|TRBV27
CASSYRQGVLKKNTIYF
TGTGCCAGCAGTTACCGACAGGGGGTTTTAAAAAAAAACACCATATATTTT
>TRBJ1-6|15|TRBD1|-|TRBV11-3
CASSFGGQYNSPLHF
TGTGCCAGCAGCTTCGGGGGACAGTATAATTCACCCCTCCACTTT
>TRBJ1-2|12|-|many|TRBV20-1
CSAEGMNYGYTF
TGCAGTGCTGAAGGGATGAACTATGGCTACACCTTC
>TRBJ1-4|15|-|-|TRBV9
CASSVGGTVNEKLFF
TGTGCCAGCAGCGTTGGAGGCACGGTTAATGAAAAACTGTTTTTT
>TRBJ1-5|15|TRBD1|few|TRBV6-1
CASKFGQGLGQPQHF
TGTGCCAGCAAATTCGGACAGGGGTTGGGTCAGCCCCAGCATTTT
>TRBJ2-1|15|-|few|TRBV12-5
CASGSGQGAYNEQFF
TGTGCTAGTGGTTCCGGTCAAGGGGCCTACAATGAGCAGTTCTTC
>TRBJ1-6|15|-|once|TRBV2
CASSGPSKYNSPLHF
TGTGCCAGCAGTGGGCCTTCCAAATATAATTCACCCCTCCACTTT
>TRBJ2-7|17|TRBD2|-|TRBV10-3
CAISEPGRLAVSYEQYF
TGTGCCATCAGTGAGCCAGGCCGACTAGCGGTCTCCTACGAGCAGTACTTC
>TRBJ2-1|14|TRBD2|few|TRBV12-3/TRBV12-4
CASSFTSGYNEQFF
TGTGCCAGCAGTTTCACTAGCGGATACAATGAGCAGTTCTTC
>TRBJ2-7|11|-|few|TRBV28
CASSTPGEQYF
TGTGCCAGCAGTACCCCTGGCGAGCAGTACTTC
>TRBJ2-1|14|-|few|TRBV12-3/TRBV12-4
CASSLPRPGVKQFF
TGTGCCAGCAGTTTACCCCGACCGGGGGTGAAGCAGTTCTTC